What follows is one TCR beta chain and its context. The target of this receptor is not known. Base qualities are missing; no much larger clone stands one base away. Donors were roughly 40 systemically healthy Caucasian individuals from Russia aged 6 to 90 years. Each donor gave 8 to 10 milliliters of peripheral blood, collected into EDTA-treated Vacutainer tubes. Ficoll-Paque density-gradient centrifugation was used to isolate PBMCs, with at least 6.5 million per sample. Trizol reagent was used to extract total RNA from PBMCs, with at least 6 micrograms per sample. Naive CD45RAhigh/CD27high T cell percentages were measured by flow cytometry on a PBMC aliquot from every donor. These data are taken from a study of blood T cells in healthy people across ages (dated by TCRdb to the mid-2010s). Regarding the research as a whole: In model experiments, template switching captured roughly one uniquely barcoded TCR beta cDNA molecule for every two T cells. To track age-related changes in TCR beta repertoire diversity, the study relied on deep sequencing normalized with unique cDNA molecular identifiers. Donors were grouped into four age groups: young (average roughly 16 years), middle-aged (under 40), aged (about 60) and long-lived (about 82). For two donors (one aged 18 to 30 and one aged 80 or older), the study analyzed two additional independent replicas of 1 million unique cDNA reads from the same blood draw.

Study-wide conclusions, independent of this receptor: There was a strong correlation between observed TCR beta diversity and the percentage of naive T cells measured by flow cytometry. Donor CMV infection status was unknown, potentially confounding age-related changes in expanded clonotypes. Estimates of total diversity based on one million sequenced T cells were considered lower bounds and underestimates. Observed TCR beta diversity per million T cells fell roughly linearly with age, and a significant reduction was already apparent by age around 40. Because profiling used bulk unsorted PBMCs, naive and antigen-experienced compartments could not be compared conclusively. The long-lived group showed more naive CD4+ T cells, fewer expanded clones and increased TCR diversity than the aged group, suggesting age selection.

The library relied on 5' RACE. Sequencing instrument: Illumina HiSeq 2500. A second PCR of roughly 7 to 11 cycles was performed with a sample-barcoded 5' primer and a J-beta primer mix. A unique molecular identifier was introduced onto each TCR beta cDNA molecule by a template-switch 5' adaptor carrying 12 random nucleotides. Each sample yielded at least 2.5 million CDR3-containing paired-end reads. First-strand cDNA was synthesized from all RNA with the Mint cDNA synthesis kit, primed by a TRBC-specific oligonucleotide. After uracil-DNA glycosylase treatment, a first 18-cycle PCR used universal primers M1SS and BC2_uni_R on all cDNA. The original pipeline was this. Each sample was normalized by randomly selecting 1 million high-quality reads, each carrying a distinct molecular identifier. Instead of being binned into consensus sequences, reads that shared molecular identifiers were thrown out. CDR3 identification, clonotype clustering and error correction used MiTCR with a Q25 quality threshold and the strictest error-elimination algorithm. A nonparametric unseen species model using Euler transformation provided a lower-bound estimate of total TCR beta diversity. TCRdb trimmed public reads at Q25 via fastp, called clones via MiXCR and kept in-frame beta chains. Entries are consolidated by CDR3 protein sequence, retaining the most common genes and DNA. These V and J calls rely on TCRdb rather than the paper's analysis. The sample table contains around 700,000 distinct CDR3 sequences; only one count was recorded for more than 20% of them. More than 8% of the sample belongs to the ten largest clones.

Including the terminal cysteine and phenylalanine, the CDR3 comprises 15 residues. Only CDR3 DNA is held: 45 bases, read in frame from base 1. Based on the germline V gene, the CDR1 and CDR2 sequences are LGHNA and YNFKEQ. V is clipped by 0 bases and J by 14 bases, and the sequence between their germline boundaries is 17 bases long. Another study also made use of these data, one on T cells of mothers and their children. As noted in the second study: The donors were nine systemically healthy Caucasian individuals, made up of three mothers and their six children. cDNA synthesis consumed the entire amount of extracted RNA, loaded at around 1.5 ug RNA in each 15 ul reaction. In the second PCR, the M1S primer added sample barcodes and 2-4 random nucleotides. Over 8 million TCR beta CDR3 reads were obtained for each mother, and 3 million to 3.5 million reads were obtained for each child. TCR recombination output is similarly shaped by thymic selection in related and unrelated pairs, with a minor effect exerted by inherited differences. Normalized repertoire overlap was always found to be slightly, but never significantly, higher in related mother-child pairs than in unrelated mother-child pairs. No persistent microchimeric T cell clones were found, with a detection sensitivity of approximately 94 clones per million clonotypes. The study used deep NGS to compare TCR beta repertoires of mothers and children, seeking features distinguishing related mother-child pairs from unrelated individuals. Mothers averaged approximately 40 +/- 4 years of age and children averaged about 10 +/- 4 years. Libraries were sequenced on Illumina HiSeq 2000 with 100+100 nt paired-end reads after adapter ligation with NEBNext reagents. To prevent cross-contamination, the mother and child libraries were prepared one month apart and sequenced in separate runs. For each donor, between roughly 500,000 and 2,100,000 distinct TCR beta clonotypes were identified. Naive TCR beta clonotypes were estimated from low-frequency clonotypes matched to each donor's FACS-determined naive share, without sorting.

This clonotype was sampled from a boy younger than 18 in good health. The sample was blood. The chain joins TRBV4-2 to TRBJ1-6, with no confidently assigned D gene. The CDR3 is CASSQDVQILGSLHF. The DNA sequence is given as TGTGCCAGCAGCCAAGATGTACAAATACTTGGGTCCCTCCACTTT.